The present entry profiles one TCR beta chain with its context. The antigen is undetermined. This sample was taken from a study of T cell responses to AZD1222 COVID-19 vaccine. Study findings and constraints: As reported, nearly half of all spike-specific TCRs target variant regions that are unmutated. White British people made up most donors, females outnumbered males, and clonal diversity was possibly underestimated.

Sequenced by immunoSEQ multiplex PCR; TCRdb stores in-frame clones only, minus some. Altogether some 140,000 clones are present, 92% being singletons, with the ten largest covering less than 2%. The source was peripheral blood, collected on day 0 of AZD1222 vaccination. The clonotype was recovered from an adult in good health.

The CDR3, as DNA: TGTGCCAGCAACGGACCGCCCAATCAGCCCCAGCATTTT. It is translated as CASNGPPNQPQHF. The chain joins TRBV2 to TRBJ1-5; D unclear. The V and J ends lost 7 bases and 3 bases respectively, with 10 bases between them. This CDR3 contains 13 residues. Germline CDR1 and CDR2: SNHLY and FYNNEI.